The 17 T cell receptor beta chains reported below all come from one sample, sequenced in a study of T-cell memory formation after mild COVID-19. TCRdb re-derived calls from the 5' RACE reads in MiXCR, one entry per CDR3 protein. The table has under 250,000 distinct CDR3 sequences, over 9.5% seen once. The sequencing input was PBMCs or a T cell subset sorted from them (not recorded which). The receptors were gathered from a man aged 18 to 29 who had mild COVID-19 (a few samples of this study predate the infection). Cell type and time point are not known.

CDR3: CASSLRGSRNTEAFF. CDR3 nucleotide sequence: TGTGCCAGCAGCTTACGAGGGTCCCGGAACACTGAAGCTTTCTTT. The V and J genes are TRBV7-9 and TRBJ1-1; D is undetermined. This CDR3 region has 15 residues. Germline V CDR1 and CDR2: SEHNR, FQNEAQ (reference sequence). Trimming left V 2 bases short and J 1 base short, with 11 bases between.

This chain connects TRBV15 to TRBJ2-7; D possibly corresponds to TRBD2 (6 bases). The CDR3 totals 18 residues. Trimming shortened V by 0 bases and J by 0 bases, and 18 bases separated the two germline ends. The germline CDR1 and CDR2 sequences are LNHNV and YYDKDF (reference sequence). CDR3 DNA sequence: TGTGCCACCAGCAGAGATCCTTCCATGGGGGGATTCTCCTACGAGCAGTACTTC. Translated, it gives CATSRDPSMGGFSYEQYF.

This clonotype was seen a few times. V gene TRBV7-2 combines with J gene TRBJ1-5; D is uncertain. The germline V and J ends were trimmed by 2 bases and 2 bases, with 10 bases remaining between them. CDR3 size: 15 residues. Germline CDR1 SGHTA, CDR2 FQGNSA. CDR3 region: CASSLFLQGNQPQHF. CDR3 DNA sequence: TGTGCCAGCAGCTTATTCTTGCAGGGCAATCAGCCCCAGCATTTT.

This clonotype was observed a handful of times. The chain is built from TRBV5-1 and TRBJ1-2, with D perhaps matching TRBD1 (5 bases). V was clipped by 0 bases and J by 6 bases, with 12 bases between them. The V gene's germline CDR1 is SGHRS and CDR2 YFSETQ. This CDR3 comprises 14 residues. The CDR3 spells CASSLVGRSHGYTF. In DNA form, the CDR3 reads TGCGCCAGCAGCTTGGTGGGGCGCAGCCATGGCTACACCTTC.

This clonotype showed up just a few times. This chain uses TRBV5-1 with TRBJ2-3; 10 positions match TRBD2. CDR1 is SGHRS and CDR2 is YFSETQ in the germline V gene. The CDR3 spans 15 residues. Losses at the gene ends were 1 base for V and 4 bases for J; bases not matched to a gene: 3. CDR3 residues: CASSLLAGVADTQYF. The CDR3 nucleotides read TGCGCCAGCAGCTTGCTAGCGGGGGTGGCAGATACGCAGTATTTT.

This clonotype was seen at least ten times. The chain employs TRBV18 and TRBJ2-1; D may be TRBD2 (5 bases). The germline gives CDR1 KGHSH, CDR2 LQKENI. The CDR3 contains 12 residues. Deletions cut 8 bases from V and 1 base from J, with 6 bases between. The CDR3 DNA sequence: TGTGCCAGCGAGGGTTCCTACAATGAGCAGTTCTTC. It codes for CASEGSYNEQFF.

In this sample, this clonotype turned up many times. The chain combines TRBV11-2 with TRBJ2-1; D possibly corresponds to TRBD2 (6 bases). The V end lost 4 bases, the J end lost 0 bases, and 13 bases lay between the germline ends. The CDR3 runs to 16 residues. The germline CDR1 and CDR2 sequences are SGHAT and FQNNGV. The CDR3: CASSYLAVTSYNEQFF. The CDR3 nucleotides read TGTGCCAGCAGCTACTTAGCGGTCACCTCCTACAATGAGCAGTTCTTC.

This clonotype was detected only a few times. The V and J genes are TRBV25-1 and TRBJ1-1; 9 bases match TRBD1. V dropped 10 bases and J dropped 5; count of bases not matched to a gene: 8. The CDR3 is made up of 13 amino acids. Germline V gene data show CDR1 as MGHDK and CDR2 as SYGVNS. The CDR3 DNA follows: TGTGCCACCCAGGGGACAGGGAGTACTGAAGCTTTCTTT. Its protein product is CATQGTGSTEAFF.

The sample holds a few counts of this clonotype. The chain combines TRBV7-8 with TRBJ1-1, with 9 nucleotides matching TRBD1. This CDR3 has 15 residues. Per germline, CDR1 SGHVS and CDR2 FQNEAQ. V lost 3 bases and J lost 5; bases outside the gene matches: 7. This chain's CDR3 is CASSFPTGGPTEAFF. The DNA for the CDR3 is TGTGCCAGCAGCTTTCCGACAGGGGGGCCGACTGAAGCTTTCTTT.

This clonotype was counted a few times. The chain has TRBV20-1 and TRBJ2-7, with D possibly matching TRBD1 (5 bases). Germline-derived CDR1 and CDR2 are DFQATT and SNEGSKA (reference sequence). The CDR3 consists of 11 residues. V shed 8 bases and J shed 5 bases, with 13 bases lying between them. CDR3 sequence (DNA): TGCAGTCCCATTCAGGGTAACGAGCAGTACTTC. It translates to CSPIQGNEQYF.

The sample holds many counts of this clonotype. The J gene is TRBJ2-2, the V gene TRBV5-1; D is perhaps TRBD2 (6 bases). Germline-derived CDR1 and CDR2 are SGHRS and YFSETQ. The CDR3 length is 15 residues. V lost 2 bases to trimming and J lost 6 bases, with 14 bases between them. CDR3 loop: CASSLAGPEAGELFF. CDR3 bases: TGCGCCAGCAGCTTAGCGGGCCCCGAGGCCGGGGAGCTGTTTTTT.

This clonotype showed up just a few times. The chain couples TRBV27 to TRBJ1-5, with D tentatively TRBD1 (5 bases). CDR1 is MNHEY and CDR2 is SMNVEV in the germline V gene (reference sequence). The CDR3 has 13 residues. Trimming cost V 4 bases and J 7 bases, with 11 bases left between them. CDR3 sequence (DNA): TGTGCCAGCAGTTCTCAGGGATCCCAGCCCCAGCATTTT. Translated: CASSSQGSQPQHF.

This clonotype was counted many times. The J gene is TRBJ2-5, the V gene TRBV7-2; D not resolved. V dropped 2 bases and J dropped 5 bases, with 3 bases sitting between them. CDR3 size: 11 residues. Germline CDR1 and CDR2: SGHTA and FQGNSA. CDR3: CASSLTETQYF. The CDR3 DNA follows: TGTGCCAGCAGCTTAACGGAGACCCAGTACTTC. Full variable domain (remainder filled in from reference TRBV7-2 and TRBJ2-5): GAGVSQSPSNKVTEKGKDVELRCDPISGHTALYWYRQSLGQGLEFLIYFQGNSAPDKSGLPSDRFSAERTGGSVSTLTIQRTQQEDSAVYLCASSLTETQYFGPGTRLLVL.

The rearrangement links TRBV7-9 to TRBJ1-1, with D possibly TRBD1 on 5 matching bases. V dropped 6 bases and J dropped 5 bases, with 13 bases sitting between them. The CDR3 is made up of 13 amino acids. Germline CDR1 and CDR2: SEHNR and FQNEAQ (reference sequence). The CDR3 region has the DNA TGTGCCAGCAGTGTAGAGGGGAGGACTGAAGCTTTCTTT. Translation: CASSVEGRTEAFF.

The rearrangement uses TRBV20-1 and TRBJ2-5; D perhaps matches TRBD2 (6 bases). The CDR3 is 15 residues long. Germline assignment: CDR1 DFQATT and CDR2 SNEGSKA (reference sequence). V lost 5 bases and J 5 bases, leaving 21 bases between the germline ends. As DNA, the CDR3 is TGCAGTGCTTCAAAGCGGGTTACAACGGGGGAGACCCAGTACTTC. Its protein is CSASKRVTTGETQYF.

This clonotype was recorded at least ten times. The chain has TRBV19 and TRBJ2-3; D unclear. CDR3 length: 13 residues. The V end was cut by 1 base, the J end by 6 bases, with 8 bases between. Germline CDR1 reads LNHDA; CDR2 reads SQIVND (reference sequence). CDR3 nucleotide sequence: TGTGCCAGTAGTATAGGGCCCGGGGATACGCAGTATTTT. Its protein product is CASSIGPGDTQYF.

The chain couples TRBV24-1 to TRBJ2-1; possibly TRBD1 for D (6 bases). The CDR3 is made up of 15 amino acids. The V end lost 5 bases, the J end lost 8 bases, and 18 bases lay between the germline ends. CDR1 and CDR2 (germline): KGHDR, SFDVKD. The CDR3 sequence: CATSGGPQHADEQFF. CDR3 DNA: TGTGCCACCAGTGGGGGGCCTCAACATGCCGATGAGCAGTTCTTC.